This TCR beta chain was sequenced for a study of T cells in Graves' hyperthyroidism and ophthalmopathy. V gave up 4 bases and J gave up 3 bases; unmatched junction bases: 2. CDR1 ENHRY and CDR2 SYGVKD come from the germline V gene. The CDR3 loop spans 14 amino acids. At least ten counts were recorded for this clonotype. There were TCR beta CDR3 regions amplified from RNA transcripts. The TCR CDR3 first-round RT-PCR relied on the HTBI primer set. TCRdb redid the calling of the multiplex PCR reads with MiXCR, one entry per CDR3 protein. The repertoire holds 500,000 to 650,000 distinct CDR3 sequences, with around 15% as singletons.

The chain has TRBV10-3 and TRBJ2-7, with 11 bases fitting TRBD2. Material: blood. The origin of this receptor is a middle-aged woman with Graves' hyperthyroidism. The CDR3 spells CAISGGTSGYEQYF. The CDR3 DNA follows: TGTGCCATCAGTGGTGGGACTAGCGGCTACGAGCAGTACTTC.